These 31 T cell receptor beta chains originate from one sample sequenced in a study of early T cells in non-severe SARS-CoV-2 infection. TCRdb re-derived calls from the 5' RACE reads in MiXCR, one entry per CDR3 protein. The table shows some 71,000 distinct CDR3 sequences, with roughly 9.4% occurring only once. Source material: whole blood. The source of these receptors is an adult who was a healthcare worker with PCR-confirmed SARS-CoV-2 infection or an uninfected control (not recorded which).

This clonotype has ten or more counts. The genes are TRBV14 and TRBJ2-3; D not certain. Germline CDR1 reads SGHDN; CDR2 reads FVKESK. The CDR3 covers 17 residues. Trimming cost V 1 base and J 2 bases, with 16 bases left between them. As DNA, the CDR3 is TGTGCCAGCAGCCAAGCAATTACTTCAGTGATCACAGATACGCAGTATTTT. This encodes CASSQAITSVITDTQYF.

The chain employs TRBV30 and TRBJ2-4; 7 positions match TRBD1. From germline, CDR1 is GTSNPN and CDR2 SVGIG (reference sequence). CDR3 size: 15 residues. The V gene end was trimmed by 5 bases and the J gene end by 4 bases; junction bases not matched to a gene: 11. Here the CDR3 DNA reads TGTGCCTGGGAAGGACAGGCCTTGATGAAAAACATTCAGTACTTC. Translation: CAWEGQALMKNIQYF.

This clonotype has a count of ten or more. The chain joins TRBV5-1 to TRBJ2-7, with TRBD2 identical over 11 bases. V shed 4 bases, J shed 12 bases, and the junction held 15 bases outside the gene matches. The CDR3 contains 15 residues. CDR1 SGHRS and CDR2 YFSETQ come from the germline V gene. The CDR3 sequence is CASSPTYNLAGGPYF. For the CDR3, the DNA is TGCGCCAGCAGCCCCACTTACAACCTAGCGGGAGGACCGTACTTC.

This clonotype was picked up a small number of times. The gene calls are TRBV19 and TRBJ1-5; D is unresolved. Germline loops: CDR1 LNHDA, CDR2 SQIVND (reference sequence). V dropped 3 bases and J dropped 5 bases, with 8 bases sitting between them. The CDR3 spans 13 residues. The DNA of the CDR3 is TGTGCCAGTAGTATCCCGGGTTATCAGCCCCAGCATTTT. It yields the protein CASSIPGYQPQHF.

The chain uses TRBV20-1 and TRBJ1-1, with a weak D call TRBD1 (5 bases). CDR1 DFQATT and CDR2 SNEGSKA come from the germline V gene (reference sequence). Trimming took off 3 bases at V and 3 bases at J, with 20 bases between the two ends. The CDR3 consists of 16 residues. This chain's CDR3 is CSASSGAGSSDTEAFF. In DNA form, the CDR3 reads TGCAGTGCTAGTAGTGGGGCAGGGTCATCGGACACTGAAGCTTTCTTT.

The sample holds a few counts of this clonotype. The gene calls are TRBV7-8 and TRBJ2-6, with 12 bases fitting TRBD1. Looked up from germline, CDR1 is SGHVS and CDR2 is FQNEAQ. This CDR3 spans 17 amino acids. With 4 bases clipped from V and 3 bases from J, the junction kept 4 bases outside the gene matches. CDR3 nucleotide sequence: TGTGCCAGCAGCTCGGGACAGGGGGCAATTGGGGCCAACGTCCTGACTTTC. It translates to CASSSGQGAIGANVLTF.

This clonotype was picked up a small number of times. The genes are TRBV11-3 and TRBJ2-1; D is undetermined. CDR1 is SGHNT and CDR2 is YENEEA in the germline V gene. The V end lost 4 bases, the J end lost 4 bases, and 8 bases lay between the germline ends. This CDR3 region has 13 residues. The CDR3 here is CASSYDMYNEQFF. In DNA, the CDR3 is TGTGCCAGCAGCTACGACATGTACAATGAGCAGTTCTTC. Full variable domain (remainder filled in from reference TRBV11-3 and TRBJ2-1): EAGVVQSPRYKIIEKKQPVAFWCNPISGHNTLYWYLQNLGQGPELLIRYENEEAVDDSQLPKDRFSAERLKGVDSTLKIQPAELGDSAVYLCASSYDMYNEQFFGPGTRLTVL.

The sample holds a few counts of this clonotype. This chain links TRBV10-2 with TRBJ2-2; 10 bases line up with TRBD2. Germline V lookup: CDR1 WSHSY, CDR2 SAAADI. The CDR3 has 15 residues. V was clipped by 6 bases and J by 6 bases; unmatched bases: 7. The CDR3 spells CASRGSAGGAGELFF. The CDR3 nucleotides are TGCGCCAGCAGGGGATCAGCGGGAGGGGCCGGGGAGCTGTTTTTT.

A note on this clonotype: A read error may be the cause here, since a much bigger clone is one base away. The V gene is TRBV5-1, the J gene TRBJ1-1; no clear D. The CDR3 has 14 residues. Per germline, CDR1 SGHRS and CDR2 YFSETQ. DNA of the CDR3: TGCGTCAGCAGCCCATCCTGGGGTAACACTGAAGCTTTCTTT. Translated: CVSSPSWGNTEAFF.

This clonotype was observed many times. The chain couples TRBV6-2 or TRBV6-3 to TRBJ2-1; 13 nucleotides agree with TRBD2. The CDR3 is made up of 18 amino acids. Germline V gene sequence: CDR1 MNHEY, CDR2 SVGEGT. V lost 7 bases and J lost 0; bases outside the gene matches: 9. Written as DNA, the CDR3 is TGTGCCAGCACCGGACTAGCGGGAGTTCCAAGCTCCTACAATGAGCAGTTCTTC. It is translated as CASTGLAGVPSSYNEQFF.

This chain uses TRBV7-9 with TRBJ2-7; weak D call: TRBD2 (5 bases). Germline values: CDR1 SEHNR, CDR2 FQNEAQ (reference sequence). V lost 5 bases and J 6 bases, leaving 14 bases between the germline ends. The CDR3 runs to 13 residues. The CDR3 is CASSTGLFGEQYF. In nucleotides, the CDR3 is TGTGCCAGCAGCACCGGACTTTTCGGCGAGCAGTACTTC.

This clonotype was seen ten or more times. CDR3 sequence reads: CASTTGFGNSPLHF. CDR3 in DNA: TGCGCCAGCACCACAGGGTTCGGGAATTCACCCCTCCACTTT. V is TRBV5-1 and J is TRBJ1-6; D is possibly TRBD1 (6 bases). Trimming shortened V by 6 bases and J by 7 bases, and 14 bases separated the two germline ends. Per the germline V gene, CDR1 is SGHRS and CDR2 is YFSETQ. The CDR3 spans 14 residues.

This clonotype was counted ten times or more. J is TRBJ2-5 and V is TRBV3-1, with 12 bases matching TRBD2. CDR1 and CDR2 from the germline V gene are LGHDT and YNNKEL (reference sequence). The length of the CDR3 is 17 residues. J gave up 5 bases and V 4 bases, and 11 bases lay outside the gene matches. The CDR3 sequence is CASSPFPSGRARETQYF. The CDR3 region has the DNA TGTGCCAGCAGCCCGTTTCCTAGCGGGAGGGCCAGGGAGACCCAGTACTTC.

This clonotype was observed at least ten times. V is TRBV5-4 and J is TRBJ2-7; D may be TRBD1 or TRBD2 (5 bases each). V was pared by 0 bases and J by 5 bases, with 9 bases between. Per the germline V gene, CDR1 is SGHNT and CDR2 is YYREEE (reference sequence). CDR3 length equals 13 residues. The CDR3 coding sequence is TGTGCCAGCAGCTTGGAACGGGGCCACGAGCAGTACTTC. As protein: CASSLERGHEQYF.

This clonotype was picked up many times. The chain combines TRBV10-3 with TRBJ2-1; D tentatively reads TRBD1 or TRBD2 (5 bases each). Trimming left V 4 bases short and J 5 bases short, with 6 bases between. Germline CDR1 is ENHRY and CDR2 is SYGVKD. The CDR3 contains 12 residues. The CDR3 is CAISVGDNEQFF. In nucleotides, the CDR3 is TGTGCCATCAGTGTGGGGGACAATGAGCAGTTCTTC.

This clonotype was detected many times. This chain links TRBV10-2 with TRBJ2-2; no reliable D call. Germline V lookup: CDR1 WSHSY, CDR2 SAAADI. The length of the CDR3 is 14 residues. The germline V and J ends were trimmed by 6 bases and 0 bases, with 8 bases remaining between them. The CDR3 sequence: CASREASNTGELFF. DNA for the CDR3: TGCGCCAGCAGGGAAGCTTCGAACACCGGGGAGCTGTTTTTT.

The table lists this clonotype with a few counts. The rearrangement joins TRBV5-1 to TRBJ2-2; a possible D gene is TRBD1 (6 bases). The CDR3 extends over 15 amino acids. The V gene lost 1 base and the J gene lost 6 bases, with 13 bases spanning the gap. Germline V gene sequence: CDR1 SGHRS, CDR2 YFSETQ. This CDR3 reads CASSLNRVNAGELFF. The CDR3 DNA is TGCGCCAGCAGCTTGAACAGGGTTAACGCCGGGGAGCTGTTTTTT. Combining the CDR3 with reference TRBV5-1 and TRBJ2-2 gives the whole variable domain KAGVTQTPRYLIKTRGQQVTLSCSPISGHRSVSWYQQTPGQGLQFLFEYFSETQRNKGNFPGRFSGRQFSNSRSEMNVSTLELGDSALYLCASSLNRVNAGELFFGEGSRLTVL.

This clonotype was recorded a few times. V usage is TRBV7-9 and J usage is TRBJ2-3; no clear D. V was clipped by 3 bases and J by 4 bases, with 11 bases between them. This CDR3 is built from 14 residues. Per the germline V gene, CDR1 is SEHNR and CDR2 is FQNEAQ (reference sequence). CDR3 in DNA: TGTGCCAGCAGCTTCGTACAGCTGGCAGATACGCAGTATTTT. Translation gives CASSFVQLADTQYF.

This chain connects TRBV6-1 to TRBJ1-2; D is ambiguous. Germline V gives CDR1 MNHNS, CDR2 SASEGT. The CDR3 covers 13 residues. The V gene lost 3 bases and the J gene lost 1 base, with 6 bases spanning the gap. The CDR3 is CASSEKGNYGYTF. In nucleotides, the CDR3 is TGTGCCAGCAGTGAGAAGGGTAACTATGGCTACACCTTC.

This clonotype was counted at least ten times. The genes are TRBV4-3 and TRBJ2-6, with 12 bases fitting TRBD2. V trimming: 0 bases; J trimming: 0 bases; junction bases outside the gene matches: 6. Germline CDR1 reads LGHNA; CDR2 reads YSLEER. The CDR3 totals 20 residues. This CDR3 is CASSQDVTSGRVSGANVLTF. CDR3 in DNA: TGCGCCAGCAGCCAAGATGTGACTAGCGGGAGAGTCTCTGGGGCCAACGTCCTGACTTTC.

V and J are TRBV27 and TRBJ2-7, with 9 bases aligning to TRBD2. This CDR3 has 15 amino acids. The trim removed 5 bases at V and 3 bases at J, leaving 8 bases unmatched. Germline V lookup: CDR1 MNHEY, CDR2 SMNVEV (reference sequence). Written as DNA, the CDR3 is TGTGCCAGCAGTATTTCTAGCGGGACTCACTACGAGCAGTACTTC. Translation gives CASSISSGTHYEQYF.

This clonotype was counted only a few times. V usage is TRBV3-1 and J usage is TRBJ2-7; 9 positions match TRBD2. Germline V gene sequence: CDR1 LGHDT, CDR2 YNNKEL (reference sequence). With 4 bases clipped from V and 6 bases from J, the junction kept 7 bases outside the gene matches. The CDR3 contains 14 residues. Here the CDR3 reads CASSPGTSSSEQYF. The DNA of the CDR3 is TGTGCCAGCAGCCCCGGGACTAGCTCTTCCGAGCAGTACTTC.

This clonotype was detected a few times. CDR3 nucleotides: TGTGCCACCAGTGGGCTACAGACGGGGGGCAACTATGGCTACACCTTC. Residues: CATSGLQTGGNYGYTF. The chain has TRBV24-1 and TRBJ1-2, with D tentatively TRBD1 (6 bases). The CDR3 totals 16 residues. CDR1 and CDR2 (germline): KGHDR, SFDVKD. V was cut by 5 bases and J by 2 bases, with 17 bases left in between.

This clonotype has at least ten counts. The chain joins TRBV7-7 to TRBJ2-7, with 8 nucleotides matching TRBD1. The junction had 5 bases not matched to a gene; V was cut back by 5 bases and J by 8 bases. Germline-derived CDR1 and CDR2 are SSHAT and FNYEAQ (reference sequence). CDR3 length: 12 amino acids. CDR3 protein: CASSTTGGKQYF. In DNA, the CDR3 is TGTGCCAGCAGCACTACAGGGGGAAAGCAGTACTTC. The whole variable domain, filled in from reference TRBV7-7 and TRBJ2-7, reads GAGVSQSPRYKVTKRGQDVTLRCDPISSHATLYWYQQALGQGPEFLTYFNYEAQPDKSGLPSDRFSAERPEGSISTLTIQRTEQRDSAMYRCASSTTGGKQYFGPGTRLTVT.

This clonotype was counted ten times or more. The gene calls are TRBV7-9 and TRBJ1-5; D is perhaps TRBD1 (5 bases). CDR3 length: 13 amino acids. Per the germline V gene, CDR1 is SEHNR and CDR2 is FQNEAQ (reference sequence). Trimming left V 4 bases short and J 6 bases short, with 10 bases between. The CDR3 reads CASSWQGVQPQHF. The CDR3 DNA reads TGTGCCAGCAGCTGGCAGGGTGTTCAGCCCCAGCATTTT.

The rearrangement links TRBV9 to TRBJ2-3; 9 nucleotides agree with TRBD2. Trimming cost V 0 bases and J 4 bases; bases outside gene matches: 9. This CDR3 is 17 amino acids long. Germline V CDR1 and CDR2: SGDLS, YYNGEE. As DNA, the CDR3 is TGTGCCAGCAGCGTAGGCAGTAGCGGGAGTGGCGCAGATACGCAGTATTTT. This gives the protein CASSVGSSGSGADTQYF.

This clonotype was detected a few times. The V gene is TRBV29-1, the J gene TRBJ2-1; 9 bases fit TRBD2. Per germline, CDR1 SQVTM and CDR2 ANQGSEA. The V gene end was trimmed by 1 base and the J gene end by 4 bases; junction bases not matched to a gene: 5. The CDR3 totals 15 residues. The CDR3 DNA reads TGCAGCGTTGAAGCTCGAAGCGGGGGGTACAATGAGCAGTTCTTC. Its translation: CSVEARSGGYNEQFF.

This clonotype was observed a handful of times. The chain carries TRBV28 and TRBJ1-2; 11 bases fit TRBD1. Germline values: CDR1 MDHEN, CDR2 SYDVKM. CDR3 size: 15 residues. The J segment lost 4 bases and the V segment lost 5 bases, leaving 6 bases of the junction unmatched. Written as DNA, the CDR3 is TGTGCCAGCAGTCGGCCGGGACAGGGGGGCTATGGCTACACCTTC. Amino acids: CASSRPGQGGYGYTF.

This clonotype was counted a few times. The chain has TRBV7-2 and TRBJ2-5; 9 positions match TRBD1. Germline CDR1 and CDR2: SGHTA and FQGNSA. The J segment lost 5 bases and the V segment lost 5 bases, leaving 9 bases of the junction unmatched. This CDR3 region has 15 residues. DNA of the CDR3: TGTGCCAGCAGCGTCGGGGGACAGGGTTACGAGACCCAGTACTTC. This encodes CASSVGGQGYETQYF.

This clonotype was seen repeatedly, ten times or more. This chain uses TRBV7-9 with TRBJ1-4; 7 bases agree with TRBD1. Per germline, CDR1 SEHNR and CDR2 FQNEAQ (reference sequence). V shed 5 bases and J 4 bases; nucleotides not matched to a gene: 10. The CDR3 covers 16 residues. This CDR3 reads CASSIWFGTDNEKLFF. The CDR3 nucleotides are TGTGCCAGCAGCATATGGTTCGGGACAGATAATGAAAAACTGTTTTTT.

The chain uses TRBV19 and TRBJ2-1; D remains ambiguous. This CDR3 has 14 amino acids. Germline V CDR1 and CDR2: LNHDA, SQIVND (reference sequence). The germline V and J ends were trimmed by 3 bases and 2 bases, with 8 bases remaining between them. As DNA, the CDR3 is TGTGCCAGTAGTATGGGCGGACCCTACAATGAGCAGTTCTTC. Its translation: CASSMGGPYNEQFF.